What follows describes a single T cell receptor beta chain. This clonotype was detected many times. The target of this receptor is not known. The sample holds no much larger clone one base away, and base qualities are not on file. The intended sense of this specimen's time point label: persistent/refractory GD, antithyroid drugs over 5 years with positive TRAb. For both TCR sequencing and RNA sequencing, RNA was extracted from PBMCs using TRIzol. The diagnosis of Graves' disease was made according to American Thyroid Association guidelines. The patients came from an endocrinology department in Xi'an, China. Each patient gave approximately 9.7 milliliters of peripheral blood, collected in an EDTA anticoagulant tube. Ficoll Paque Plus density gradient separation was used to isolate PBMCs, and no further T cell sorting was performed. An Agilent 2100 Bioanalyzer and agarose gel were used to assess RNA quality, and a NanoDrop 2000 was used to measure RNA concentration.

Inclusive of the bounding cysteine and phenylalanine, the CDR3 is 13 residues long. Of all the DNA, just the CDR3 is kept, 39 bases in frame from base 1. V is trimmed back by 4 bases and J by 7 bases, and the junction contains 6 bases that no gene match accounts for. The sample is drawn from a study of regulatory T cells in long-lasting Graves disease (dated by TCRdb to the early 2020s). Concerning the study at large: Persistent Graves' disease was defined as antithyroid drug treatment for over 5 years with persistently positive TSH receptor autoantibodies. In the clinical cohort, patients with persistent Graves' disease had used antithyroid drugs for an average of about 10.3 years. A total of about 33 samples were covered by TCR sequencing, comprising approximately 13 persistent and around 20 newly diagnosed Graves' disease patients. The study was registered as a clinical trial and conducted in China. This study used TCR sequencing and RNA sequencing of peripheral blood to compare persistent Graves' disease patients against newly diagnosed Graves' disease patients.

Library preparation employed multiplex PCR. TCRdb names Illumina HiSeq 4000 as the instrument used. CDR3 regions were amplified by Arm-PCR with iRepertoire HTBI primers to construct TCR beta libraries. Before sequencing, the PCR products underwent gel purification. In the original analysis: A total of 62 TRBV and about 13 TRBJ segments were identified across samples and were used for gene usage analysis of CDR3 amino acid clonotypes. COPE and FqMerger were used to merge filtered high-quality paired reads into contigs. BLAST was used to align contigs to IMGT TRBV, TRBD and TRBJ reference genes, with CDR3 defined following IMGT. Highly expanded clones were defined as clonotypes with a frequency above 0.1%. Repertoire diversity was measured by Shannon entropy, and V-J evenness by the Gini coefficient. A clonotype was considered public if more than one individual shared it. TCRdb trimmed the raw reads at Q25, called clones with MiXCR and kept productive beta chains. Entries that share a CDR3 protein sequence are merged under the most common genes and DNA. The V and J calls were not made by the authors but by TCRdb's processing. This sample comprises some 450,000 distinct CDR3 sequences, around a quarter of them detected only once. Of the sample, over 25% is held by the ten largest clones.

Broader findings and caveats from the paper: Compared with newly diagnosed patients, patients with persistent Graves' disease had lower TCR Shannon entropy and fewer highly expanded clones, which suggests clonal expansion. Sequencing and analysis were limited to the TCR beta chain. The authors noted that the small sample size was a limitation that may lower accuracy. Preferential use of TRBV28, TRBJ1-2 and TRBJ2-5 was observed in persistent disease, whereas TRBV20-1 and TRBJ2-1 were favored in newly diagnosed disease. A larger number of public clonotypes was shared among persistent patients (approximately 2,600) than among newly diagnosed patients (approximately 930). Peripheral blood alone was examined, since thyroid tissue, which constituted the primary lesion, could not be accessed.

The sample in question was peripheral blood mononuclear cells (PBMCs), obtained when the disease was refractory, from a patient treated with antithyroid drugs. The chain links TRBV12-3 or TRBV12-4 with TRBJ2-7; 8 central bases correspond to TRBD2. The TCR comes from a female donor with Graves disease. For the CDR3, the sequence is CASSSRGGREQYF. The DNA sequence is TGTGCCAGCAGTTCCCGGGGGGGGCGAGAGCAGTACTTC.